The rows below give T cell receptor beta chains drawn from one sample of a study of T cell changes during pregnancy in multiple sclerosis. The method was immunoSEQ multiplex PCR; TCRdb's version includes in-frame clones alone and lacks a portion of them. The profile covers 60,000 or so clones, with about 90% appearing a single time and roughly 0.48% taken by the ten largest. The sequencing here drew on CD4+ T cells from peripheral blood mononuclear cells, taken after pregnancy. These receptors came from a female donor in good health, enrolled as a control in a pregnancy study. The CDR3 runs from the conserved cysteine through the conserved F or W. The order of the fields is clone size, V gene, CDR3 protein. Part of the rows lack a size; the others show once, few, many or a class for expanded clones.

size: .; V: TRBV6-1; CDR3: CASSEFIREDGSTQYF
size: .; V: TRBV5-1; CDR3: CASSFGTSGGEISYEQYF
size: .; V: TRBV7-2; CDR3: CASTTTGKLNYGYTF
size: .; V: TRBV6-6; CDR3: CASSQRDWNNEQFF
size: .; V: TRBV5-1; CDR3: CASSSQGTEAFF
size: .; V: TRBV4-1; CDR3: CASSQGPAGGHYEQYF
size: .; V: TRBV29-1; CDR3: CSVYSSGSGEAFF
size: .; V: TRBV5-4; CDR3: CASSLGSGMNTEAFF
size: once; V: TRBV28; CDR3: CATRDRSGEKLFF
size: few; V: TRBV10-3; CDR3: CAIAGQSYTGELFF
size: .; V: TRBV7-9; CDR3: CASRTTGTGPGGEQFF
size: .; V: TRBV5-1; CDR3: CASSLAPPGAGTEAFF
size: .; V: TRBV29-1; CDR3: CSVEMGGRNEKLFF
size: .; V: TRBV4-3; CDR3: CASSQESVAVTGYTF
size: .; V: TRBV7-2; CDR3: CASSLGRVKSYEQYF